This TCR beta chain was profiled in a study of blood T cell repertoires in COVID-19. Study details: Sites in the United States, Italy and Spain provided acute and convalescent COVID-19 samples.

V gave up 6 bases and J gave up 4 bases, with 18 bases separating them. CDR1 is MNHNY, CDR2 SVGAGI, per germline (reference sequence). The CDR3 is made up of 15 amino acids. Repertoires were generated with immunoSEQ multiplex PCR, while TCRdb's copy carries only in-frame clones and drops some. This sample carries 150,000 to 200,000 clones, over 75% of them seen once, and the ten largest clones take about 6.6%. Participants came from about 24 US areas, aged about 18 to 89 years. Sequenced sample: PBMCs or T cells enriched from blood (not recorded which). The sequence was collected from a woman aged 45-59 years who had recovered from COVID-19. This sequence joins TRBV6-6 and TRBJ2-5, with D maybe TRBD2 (7 bases). In DNA, the CDR3 is TGTGCCAGCAGCACACTTAGGGGAGGGGGAGAGACCCAGTACTTC. It encodes CASSTLRGGGETQYF.